The present entry profiles one T cell receptor (beta chain) with its context. This specimen belongs to a study of blood T cell repertoires in COVID-19. Authors' processing steps: From reference gene primer amplification, estimates of nucleated cell counts were derived. TCRdb keeps only in-frame clones here, not all; method: immunoSEQ multiplex PCR. V and J calls and clone size are those listed in that table; D and trimming were worked out from the DNA. The sample consists of about 79,000 clones, around 88% of them appearing once. Germline CDR1 and CDR2: SGHDT and YYEEEE. The CDR3 is made up of 13 amino acids. V lost 3 bases to trimming and J lost 4 bases, with 10 bases between them.

This TCR came from a man between 65 and 85 years old with active or convalescent COVID-19. The chain recombines TRBV5-6 with TRBJ1-2; D may be TRBD1 (5 bases). The specimen sequenced was peripheral blood. CDR3 nucleotides: TGTGCCAGCAGCTCTAGGGGAAGCTATGGCTACACCTTC. It yields the protein CASSSRGSYGYTF.